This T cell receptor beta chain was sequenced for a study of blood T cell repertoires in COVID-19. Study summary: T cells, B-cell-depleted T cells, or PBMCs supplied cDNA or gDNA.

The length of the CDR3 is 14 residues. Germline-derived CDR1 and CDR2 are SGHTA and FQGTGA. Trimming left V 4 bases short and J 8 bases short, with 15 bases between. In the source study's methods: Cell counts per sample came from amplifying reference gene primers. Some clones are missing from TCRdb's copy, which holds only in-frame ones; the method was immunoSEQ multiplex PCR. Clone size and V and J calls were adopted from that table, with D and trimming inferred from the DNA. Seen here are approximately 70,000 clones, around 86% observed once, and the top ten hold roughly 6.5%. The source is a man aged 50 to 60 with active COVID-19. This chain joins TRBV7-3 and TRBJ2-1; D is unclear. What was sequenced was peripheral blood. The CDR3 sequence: CASSSRLRVDEQFF. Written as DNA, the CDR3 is TGTGCCAGCAGCTCCCGATTACGAGTGGATGAGCAGTTCTTC.